The present TCR beta chain was sequenced within a study of blood T cell repertoires in COVID-19. The wider study: PBMCs, B-cell-depleted T cells, or T cells were the source of the cDNA or gDNA that made up the material.

TCRdb keeps only in-frame clones here, not all; method: immunoSEQ multiplex PCR. The repertoire holds roughly 110,000 clones, with more than 80% as singletons. This CDR3 comprises 18 residues. Germline assignment: CDR1 SGHDT and CDR2 YYEEEE. V was clipped by 0 bases and J by 6 bases; unmatched bases: 11. The V and J genes are TRBV5-6 and TRBJ2-3; 12 nucleotides match TRBD1. The clonotype comes from an older woman with acute or convalescent COVID-19. The specimen sequenced was peripheral blood. In nucleotides, the CDR3 is TGTGCCAGCAGCTTGGCTGCGTGGGGACAGGGGGCCAGGGATACGCAGTATTTT. Translating it yields CASSLAAWGQGARDTQYF.